This T cell receptor (beta chain) was identified during a study of T-cell reconstitution after alpha-beta-depleted transplantation in children. Study results and caveats: The origin of high day-60 TCRbeta diversity in some patients lay in surviving recipient T cells and thymic progenitors. About two months after transplant, alpha-beta T cells reportedly came from several hundred expanded graft clones. Hyperexpanded clones declined; after one year, newly produced T cells mostly supplied diversity.

This clonotype was counted a few times. Its antigen is undetermined. Deletions cut 7 bases from V and 4 bases from J, with 15 bases between. CDR1 is SGHTS, CDR2 YDEGEE, per germline. This CDR3 comprises 14 residues. For TCRbeta, the library was prepared with unique molecular identifiers. TCRdb passed the PCR reads through MiXCR, listing each CDR3 protein once. The table lists 550,000 to 800,000 distinct CDR3 sequences, around 13% of them singletons. The material sequenced was PBMCs, taken before TCRalphabeta/CD19-depleted stem cell transplant. The rearrangement uses TRBV5-8 and TRBJ1-5; possibly TRBD1 for D (6 bases). This TCR was recovered from a girl aged 2-9 years with congenital amegakaryocytic thrombocytopenia, due to receive a stem cell transplant. Here the CDR3 reads CASPEGRGNQPQHF. CDR3 in DNA: TGTGCCAGCCCCGAGGGCAGGGGAAATCAGCCCCAGCATTTT.